One and the same sample provided the 16 T cell receptor beta chains below, sequenced in a study of T cell repertoires in cytomegalovirus infection. TCRdb re-called the reads through MiXCR, storing one row per CDR3 protein. Of 740,000 or so distinct CDR3 sequences in the sample, about 40% are singletons; the top ten hold more than 2.5%. The sequenced material came from PBMCs. These receptor sequences come from a human donor in good health (CMV status not recorded). Some clones in this sample may be carry-over from other donors' samples.

V usage is TRBV6-2 or TRBV6-3 and J usage is TRBJ2-2; possible D gene TRBD1, 5 bases. Trimming stripped 0 bases from V and 0 bases from J, with 14 bases between. Germline-derived CDR1 and CDR2 are MNHEY and SVGEGT. This CDR3 is built from 18 residues. The CDR3 DNA sequence: TGTGCCAGCAGTTACTCGTTCCCGCGGACAACGAACACCGGGGAGCTGTTTTTT. As protein: CASSYSFPRTTNTGELFF.

The chain recombines TRBV12-3 or TRBV12-4 with TRBJ1-5; maybe TRBD1 (5 bases). The CDR3 is 16 amino acids. V was clipped by 5 bases and J by 6 bases, with 20 bases between them. The CDR3, as DNA: TGTGCCAGCAGTCTTATGGCCCGGGGGTTGAGTCAGCCCCAGCATTTT. Translation: CASSLMARGLSQPQHF.

This chain uses TRBV11-2 with TRBJ2-2, with D perhaps being TRBD1 or TRBD2 (5 bases each). This CDR3 has 19 amino acids. With 10 bases removed from V and 1 base from J, the gap between germline ends came to 28 bases. CDR1 SGHAT and CDR2 FQNNGV come from the germline V gene. For the CDR3, the DNA is TGTGCCATACCCTCTCCCGGGGCCAAGCCTGGACTGAACACCGGGGAGCTGTTTTTT. Its translation: CAIPSPGAKPGLNTGELFF. The full variable domain, its missing parts supplied by reference TRBV11-2 and TRBJ2-2, is EAGVAQSPRYKIIEKRQSVAFWCNPISGHATLYWYQQILGQGPKLLIQFQNNGVVDDSQLPKDRFSAERLKGVDSTLKIQPAKLEDSAVYLCAIPSPGAKPGLNTGELFFGEGSRLTVL.

This clonotype was seen a single time. This chain uses TRBV29-1 with TRBJ1-2, with TRBD1 as a possible D gene (5 bases). CDR3 length equals 11 residues. Trimming pared 6 bases from V and 5 bases from J, leaving 10 bases between. Germline lookup yields CDR1 SQVTM and CDR2 ANQGSEA. Written as DNA, the CDR3 is TGCAGCGTACAGGACGGGTATGGCTACACCTTC. Amino acid sequence: CSVQDGYGYTF.

This rearrangement joins TRBV10-3 to TRBJ2-1, with a weak D call TRBD1 (6 bases). Trimming left V 4 bases short and J 0 bases short, with 16 bases between. The CDR3 covers 17 residues. CDR1 is ENHRY, CDR2 SYGVKD, per germline. The CDR3, as DNA: TGTGCCATCAGTGGGGGGACAACTACTAGCTCCTACAATGAGCAGTTCTTC. Translating gives CAISGGTTTSSYNEQFF.

About this clonotype itself: It may be a read error: a sequence one base away is much more abundant. The V gene is TRBV7-2, the J gene TRBJ2-5; D is perhaps TRBD1 or TRBD2 (6 bases each). This CDR3 has 14 residues. The V gene's germline CDR1 is SGHTA and CDR2 FQGNSA. The DNA of the CDR3 is TGTGTCGTTAATTCGGGGGCTTGGGGAGAGACCCAGTACTTC. The encoded protein is CVVNSGAWGETQYF.

This clonotype was seen more than once but under ten times. The chain recombines TRBV6-1 with TRBJ2-1, with D unresolved. CDR3 length: 15 residues. V lost 4 bases, J lost 0 bases, and 10 bases lay in between. CDR1 is MNHNS, CDR2 SASEGT, per germline. The CDR3 region has the DNA TGTGCCAGCAGTGCCGACGGGTTCTCCTACAATGAGCAGTTCTTC. Translating gives CASSADGFSYNEQFF.

This rearrangement joins TRBV2 to TRBJ2-5; 7 bases line up with TRBD2. The CDR3 extends over 14 amino acids. The germline CDR1 and CDR2 sequences are SNHLY and FYNNEI. After removal of 1 base from V and 4 bases from J, the junction contained 3 bases not matched to a gene. The CDR3 coding sequence is TGTGCCAGCAGTGAAGGGGGGGGTCCAGAGACCCAGTACTTC. It codes for CASSEGGGPETQYF. Drawing the rest from reference TRBV2 and TRBJ2-5, the complete variable domain is EPEVTQTPSHQVTQMGQEVILRCVPISNHLYFYWYRQILGQKVEFLVSFYNNEISEKSEIFDDQFSVERPDGSNFTLKIRSTKLEDSAMYFCASSEGGGPETQYFGPGTRLLVL.

This clonotype was seen a few times. The chain recombines TRBV6-1 with TRBJ2-2; 14 nucleotides match TRBD2. This CDR3 has 18 amino acids. Germline V gives CDR1 MNHNS, CDR2 SASEGT. The V and J ends lost 8 bases and 3 bases, in that order; junction bases with no gene match: 11. The CDR3 DNA is TGTGCCAGCTACCCGGAGACTAGCGGGAGGGTCGACACCGGGGAGCTGTTTTTT. It codes for CASYPETSGRVDTGELFF.

This clonotype was picked up one time. The rearrangement links TRBV7-8 to TRBJ2-1, with TRBD2 as a possible D gene (5 bases). Trimming cost V 7 bases and J 1 base, with 29 bases left between them. The CDR3 is 20 residues long. Looked up from germline, CDR1 is SGHVS and CDR2 is FQNEAQ. The CDR3 nucleotides are TGTGCCAGCATCTCGCCTACGTTTGCTAGCCGGAGTAGGTCCTACAATGAGCAGTTCTTC. Translation: CASISPTFASRSRSYNEQFF.

This chain links TRBV29-1 with TRBJ1-1, with D perhaps TRBD1 (6 bases). V was clipped by 0 bases and J by 4 bases, with 12 bases between them. Germline V lookup: CDR1 SQVTM, CDR2 ANQGSEA. This CDR3 has 14 amino acids. CDR3 sequence (DNA): TGCAGCGTTGAAGAGTGGGGGGGCGGCACTGAAGCTTTCTTT. This encodes CSVEEWGGGTEAFF. Using reference TRBV29-1 and TRBJ1-1 for the parts outside the CDR3, the full variable domain is SAVISQKPSRDICQRGTSLTIQCQVDSQVTMMFWYRQQPGQSLTLIATANQGSEATYESGFVIDKFPISRPNLTFSTLTVSNMSPEDSSIYLCSVEEWGGGTEAFFGQGTRLTVV.

This clonotype was seen only a few times. J is TRBJ1-2 and V is TRBV12-3 or TRBV12-4; 10 nucleotides line up with TRBD1. The CDR3 covers 14 residues. The ends lost 5 bases at V and 2 bases at J; junction bases unmatched: 2. Here the CDR3 DNA reads TGTGCCAGCAGTATGACAGGGGGCAACTATGGCTACACCTTC. It encodes CASSMTGGNYGYTF.

A remark on this clonotype: A clone one base away is much larger, so this may be a read error. The chain links TRBV7-2 to TRBJ1-1; 7 positions agree with TRBD1. Per the germline V gene, CDR1 is SGHTA and CDR2 is FQGNSA. The CDR3 has 14 residues. The CDR3 loop is CVSSDGTANTEAFF. In nucleotides, the CDR3 is TGTGTCAGCAGCGACGGGACAGCGAACACTGAAGCTTTCTTT.

This clonotype occurred a few times. The chain joins TRBV7-8 to TRBJ2-1, with D unclear. V lost 0 bases to trimming and J lost 3 bases, with 9 bases between them. The CDR3 runs to 15 residues. The germline CDR1 and CDR2 sequences are SGHVS and FQNEAQ. The DNA of the CDR3 is TGTGCCAGCAGCTTAGCCCGCGCGTTCTACAATGAGCAGTTCTTC. It encodes CASSLARAFYNEQFF.

This clonotype was seen only a few times. This chain joins TRBV7-2 and TRBJ1-5, with D possibly TRBD1 on 6 matching bases. Germline CDR1 SGHTA, CDR2 FQGNSA. The CDR3 sequence is 15 residues long. V lost 2 bases and J lost 3, with 11 bases in between. The CDR3 nucleotides are TGTGCCAGCAGCTTACGCCGGGGGCTCAATCAGCCCCAGCATTTT. It encodes CASSLRRGLNQPQHF. Using reference TRBV7-2 and TRBJ1-5 for the parts outside the CDR3, the full variable domain is GAGVSQSPSNKVTEKGKDVELRCDPISGHTALYWYRQSLGQGLEFLIYFQGNSAPDKSGLPSDRFSAERTGGSVSTLTIQRTQQEDSAVYLCASSLRRGLNQPQHFGDGTRLSIL.

This clonotype showed up just a few times. The chain recombines TRBV19 with TRBJ2-2; D is possibly TRBD1 (6 bases). The CDR3 is made up of 14 amino acids. Germline V gene lookup returns CDR1 LNHDA and CDR2 SQIVND (reference sequence). Trimming left V 7 bases short and J 0 bases short, with 9 bases between. The CDR3 loop reads CASMRTANTGELFF. CDR3 sequence (DNA): TGTGCCAGTATGAGGACAGCGAACACCGGGGAGCTGTTTTTT.